The 2 T cell receptor beta chains below were found in one sample sequenced in a study of CD8 T cells in Susac syndrome. Random hexamers primed reverse transcription of about 0.45 to 1 ug RNA. TCRdb recomputed calls from the immunoSEQ multiplex PCR reads with MiXCR, one row per CDR3 protein. The repertoire consists of about 190,000 distinct CDR3 sequences, with roughly 95% occurring once and the leading ten covering more than 0.08%. The specimen was CD4+ T cells from PBMCs. The receptors here all came from a human donor with Susac syndrome.

The V and J genes are TRBV10-2 and TRBJ2-7, with 8 nucleotides matching TRBD2. CDR3 length: 15 amino acids. V dropped 2 bases and J dropped 1; count of bases not matched to a gene: 4. Per germline, CDR1 WSHSY and CDR2 SAAADI. CDR3 amino acids: CASSEIAGISYEQYF. The CDR3, as DNA: TGCGCCAGCAGTGAGATAGCGGGGATTTCCTACGAGCAGTACTTC.

The V call is TRBV6-5, the J call TRBJ2-7; D may correspond to TRBD1 or TRBD2 (5 bases each). Trimming stripped 0 bases from V and 3 bases from J, with 15 bases between. The V gene's germline CDR1 is MNHEY and CDR2 SVGAGI. CDR3 length: 16 residues. The CDR3, as DNA: TGTGCCAGCAGTTACTCGTCAGGGACCGCGGGCTACGAGCAGTACTTC. Protein sequence: CASSYSSGTAGYEQYF.